Reported below is one T cell receptor beta chain. Its specificity is unknown. This entry is derived from a study of T cell repertoires and HLA-DP antigens. In the study overall: Transduced HeLa cells presented HLA-DP to CD4+ T cells. Broader study findings: Against one allele, clones undetected before culture averaged about 34%; against the other, roughly 50%.

Amplification used primers for 54 TRBV and 13 TRBJ segments. Clones were sequenced by immunoSEQ multiplex PCR, and TCRdb holds only the in-frame ones, with some missing. The sample records over 100,000 clones, about 91% being singletons. This CDR3 spans 18 amino acids. The V gene end was trimmed by 1 base and the J gene end by 0 bases; junction bases not matched to a gene: 8. Germline V gene lookup returns CDR1 LNHNV and CDR2 YYDKDF (reference sequence). The J gene is TRBJ2-1, the V gene TRBV15, with TRBD2 identical over 8 bases. The sequenced material came from CD4+ T cells from PBMCs. The origin of this receptor is a woman under 30 in good health and CMV-seronegative. CDR3 loop: CATSRVGGGRSSYNEQFF. CDR3 nucleotides: TGTGCCACCAGCAGAGTTGGGGGCGGGAGGAGCTCCTACAATGAGCAGTTCTTC.